The 22 T cell receptor beta chains presented below share a single source sample, sequenced in a study of blood T cells in healthy people across ages. A second PCR of 7 to 11 cycles used a sample-barcoded 5' primer and a J-beta primer mix. In TCRdb, the 5' RACE reads were re-called with MiXCR into one record per CDR3 protein. The profile shows about 570,000 distinct CDR3 sequences, roughly a quarter of them singletons. The sample was blood. The receptors were sampled from a woman aged 70 to 79 in good health.

The chain's CDR3 is CASSSSWGIGQFF. The DNA for the CDR3 is TGTGCCAGCAGCTCTAGTTGGGGGATTGGGCAGTTCTTC. This rearrangement joins TRBV7-2 to TRBJ2-1; tentatively, D is TRBD1 or TRBD2 (5 bases each). The germline V gene encodes CDR1 SGHTA and CDR2 FQGNSA. The CDR3 contains 13 residues. The V and J ends lost 4 bases and 12 bases respectively, with 16 bases between them. The complete variable domain, with remaining parts taken from reference TRBV7-2 and TRBJ2-1, reads GAGVSQSPSNKVTEKGKDVELRCDPISGHTALYWYRQSLGQGLEFLIYFQGNSAPDKSGLPSDRFSAERTGGSVSTLTIQRTQQEDSAVYLCASSSSWGIGQFFGPGTRLTVL.

The chain uses TRBV5-1 and TRBJ1-1; a weak D match, TRBD1 (6 bases). The CDR3 is made up of 19 amino acids. The V and J ends lost 2 bases and 4 bases respectively, with 27 bases between them. CDR1 SGHRS and CDR2 YFSETQ come from the germline V gene. In DNA form, the CDR3 reads TGCGCCAGCAGCTTCCATAAACAGGGCCCAGGAGAGGCGGGCACTGAAGCTTTCTTT. Protein product: CASSFHKQGPGEAGTEAFF. The full variable domain, rest sourced from reference TRBV5-1 and TRBJ1-1, is KAGVTQTPRYLIKTRGQQVTLSCSPISGHRSVSWYQQTPGQGLQFLFEYFSETQRNKGNFPGRFSGRQFSNSRSEMNVSTLELGDSALYLCASSFHKQGPGEAGTEAFFGQGTRLTVV.

The genes are TRBV29-1 and TRBJ1-2, with TRBD1 matching 8 bases. CDR3 length: 14 residues. Germline V gene lookup returns CDR1 SQVTM and CDR2 ANQGSEA. Trimming removed 6 bases from V and 5 bases from J; junction bases left unmatched: 11. CDR3 bases: TGCAGCGTGGATAGGGACAGGACTGCTTATGGCTACACCTTC. Residues: CSVDRDRTAYGYTF.

The chain employs TRBV4-3 and TRBJ1-2, with 8 bases that match TRBD1. The CDR3 is 17 residues long. Germline V gene data show CDR1 as LGHNA and CDR2 as YSLEER. J gave up 3 bases and V 1 base, and 10 bases lay outside the gene matches. The CDR3 region is CASSQGGPGQGHYGYTF. CDR3 coding DNA: TGCGCCAGCAGCCAAGGCGGGCCCGGACAGGGACACTATGGCTACACCTTC.

CDR3 amino acids: CASSGLAGSLAKNIQYF. The CDR3 nucleotides are TGTGCCAGCAGCGGACTAGCGGGGAGCCTAGCCAAAAACATTCAGTACTTC. The chain employs TRBV6-2 or TRBV6-3 and TRBJ2-4; the match to TRBD2 covers 12 bases. V lost 6 bases to trimming and J lost 0 bases; unmatched junction nucleotides: 6. The CDR3 contains 17 residues. Germline assignment: CDR1 MNHEY and CDR2 SVGEGT.

This chain links TRBV18 with TRBJ2-7; D may correspond to TRBD1 or TRBD2 (6 bases each). V was shortened by 5 bases and J by 6 bases, with 14 bases between the two germline ends. Germline CDR1 reads KGHSH; CDR2 reads LQKENI. The CDR3 contains 13 residues. This CDR3 is CASSEMGGGEQYF. CDR3 DNA: TGTGCCAGCTCAGAGATGGGGGGCGGCGAGCAGTACTTC.

The V call is TRBV7-2, the J call TRBJ2-7; D is undetermined. V lost 2 bases and J 2 bases, leaving 19 bases between the germline ends. Germline V gene lookup returns CDR1 SGHTA and CDR2 FQGNSA. This CDR3 spans 17 amino acids. The CDR3 sequence is CASSLSSSQADAYEQYF. The DNA of the CDR3 is TGTGCCAGCAGCTTAAGTTCGTCCCAGGCGGACGCCTACGAGCAGTACTTC.

The gene calls are TRBV18 and TRBJ2-1; 7 positions agree with TRBD1. V was clipped by 3 bases and J by 9 bases; unmatched bases: 5. Germline CDR1 KGHSH, CDR2 LQKENI. There are 13 residues in the CDR3. CDR3 sequence: CASSPRQGSEQFF. CDR3 DNA: TGTGCCAGCTCACCCCGACAGGGTAGTGAGCAGTTCTTC.

CDR3 region: CASSQGLATDTQYF. DNA of the CDR3: TGCGCCAGCAGCCAGGGACTAGCGACAGATACGCAGTATTTT. V usage is TRBV5-1 and J usage is TRBJ2-3, with 10 positions matching TRBD2. V dropped 4 bases and J dropped 3; count of bases not matched to a gene: 2. CDR1 SGHRS and CDR2 YFSETQ come from the germline V gene. CDR3 length: 14 amino acids.

This clonotype turned up a few times. The rearrangement links TRBV5-1 to TRBJ2-7; tentative D call: TRBD1 (5 bases). The CDR3 contains 16 residues. V lost 0 bases to trimming and J lost 0 bases, with 13 bases between them. Germline CDR1 SGHRS, CDR2 YFSETQ. The CDR3 nucleotides are TGCGCCAGCAGCTTGGACCCAAGGGGCTCCTCCTACGAGCAGTACTTC. It specifies CASSLDPRGSSYEQYF.

The chain employs TRBV6-1 and TRBJ1-2; 7 bases are a match to TRBD1. The CDR3 length is 14 residues. V lost 4 bases and J lost 3; bases outside the gene matches: 5. Germline CDR1 reads MNHNS; CDR2 reads SASEGT. The DNA for the CDR3 is TGTGCCAGCAGTGTGACAGGGAAGGACTATGGCTACACCTTC. It encodes CASSVTGKDYGYTF.

The chain is built from TRBV7-2 and TRBJ2-1; D is perhaps TRBD2 (7 bases). Between the trimmed V and J ends, which lost 3 bases and 8 bases, there was a span of 17 bases. CDR1 is SGHTA and CDR2 is FQGNSA in the germline V gene. The CDR3 has 15 amino acids. The CDR3 is CASSLTRGLGDEQFF. The CDR3 bases are TGTGCCAGCAGCTTGACGCGGGGGCTGGGGGATGAGCAGTTCTTC.

V usage is TRBV5-1 and J usage is TRBJ2-5, with 9 bases aligning to TRBD2. Matching the DNA end better, TRBJ2-7 makes the J call doubtful. CDR1 is SGHRS, CDR2 YFSETQ, per germline. CDR3 size: 15 residues. This chain's CDR3 is CASSRGSGGVREQYF. The CDR3 DNA reads TGCGCCAGCAGCAGGGGTAGCGGGGGTGTTCGCGAGCAGTACTTC.

Only a few counts were recorded for this clonotype. A much bigger clone sits one base away, suggesting this may be a read error. The gene calls are TRBV29-1 and TRBJ2-5; D may be TRBD2 (6 bases). The CDR3 consists of 12 residues. From germline, CDR1 is SQVTM and CDR2 ANQGSEA. V lost 7 bases, J lost 4 bases, and 13 bases lay in between. The CDR3 reads CSANGGTETQYF. The DNA for the CDR3 is TGCAGCGCGAACGGGGGTACAGAGACCCAGTACTTC.

The CDR3 spells CASSLVWDRGGGYTF. DNA for the CDR3: TGTGCCAGCAGCTTAGTCTGGGACAGGGGAGGCGGCTACACCTTC. The genes are TRBV7-2 and TRBJ1-2; 10 nucleotides agree with TRBD1. This CDR3 region has 15 residues. The germline V gene has CDR1 SGHTA and CDR2 FQGNSA. The V and J ends lost 1 base and 8 bases, in that order; junction bases with no gene match: 7.

In its sample, this clonotype was seen a few times. The CDR3 protein is CASSVGWAEQYF. The CDR3 coding sequence is TGTGCCAGCAGCGTTGGTTGGGCGGAGCAGTACTTC. The chain employs TRBV12-3 or TRBV12-4 and TRBJ2-5, with D hard to call. The CDR3 contains 12 residues. V dropped 6 bases and J dropped 11 bases, with 16 bases sitting between them.

The rearrangement joins TRBV27 to TRBJ2-6, with D possibly matching TRBD1 (5 bases). CDR3 length: 14 amino acids. Between the trimmed V and J ends, which lost 2 bases and 5 bases, there was a span of 7 bases. From germline, CDR1 is MNHEY and CDR2 SMNVEV (reference sequence). CDR3 bases: TGTGCCAGCAGTTTAGACAGTCGGGCCAACGTCCTGACTTTC. This translates into CASSLDSRANVLTF.

A few counts support this clonotype. The chain employs TRBV5-1 and TRBJ2-5; TRBD1 matches 12 bases. The J call may be in error: the DNA end matches TRBJ2-1 better. Germline V gene sequence: CDR1 SGHRS, CDR2 YFSETQ. This CDR3 has 16 amino acids. CDR3 DNA: TGCGCCAGCAGCGCTACCGGGACAGGGGGCGGGAATGAGCAGTTCTTC. Translation: CASSATGTGGGNEQFF.

With respect to this clonotype: A much larger clone differs from this one at a single base, so this may be a read error. In DNA, the CDR3 is TGTGCCGGCTCACCGTCAACGGGGGTTAATTCACCCCTCCACTTT. Translating it yields CAGSPSTGVNSPLHF. V is TRBV18 and J is TRBJ1-6, with a weak D call TRBD1 (5 bases). Germline CDR1 and CDR2: KGHSH and LQKENI. CDR3 size: 15 residues. Combining the CDR3 with reference TRBV18 and TRBJ1-6 gives the whole variable domain NAGVMQNPRHLVRRRGQEARLRCSPMKGHSHVYWYRQLPEEGLKFMVYLQKENIIDESGMPKERFSAEFPKEGPSILRIQQVVRGDSAAYFCAGSPSTGVNSPLHFGNGTRLTVT.

This clonotype was seen only a few times. Compared with germline, one end of the junction differs, possibly owing to a read error. CDR3 protein: CASSLDGQGYGCTF. CDR3 DNA: TGCGCCAGCAGCTTGGACGGACAGGGGTATGGCTGCACCTTC. V usage is TRBV5-1 and J usage is TRBJ1-2, with 9 bases that match TRBD1. Per germline, CDR1 SGHRS and CDR2 YFSETQ. The CDR3 consists of 14 residues.

This clonotype was picked up a small number of times. The CDR3 loop reads CASSQALRDGAYEQYF. As DNA, the CDR3 is TGTGCCAGCAGCCAAGCTCTGAGGGACGGTGCCTACGAGCAGTACTTC. The chain carries TRBV3-1 and TRBJ2-1; D is possibly TRBD1 or TRBD2 (5 bases each). With the DNA end fitting TRBJ2-7 better, the J assignment may be wrong. The CDR3 is made up of 16 amino acids. The germline CDR1 and CDR2 sequences are LGHDT and YNNKEL (reference sequence).

This clonotype showed up just a few times. The chain combines TRBV3-1 with TRBJ1-2, with TRBD1 matching over 7 bases. V was pared by 8 bases and J by 3 bases, with 9 bases of the junction left unmatched. CDR1 is LGHDT, CDR2 YNNKEL, per germline (reference sequence). There are 14 residues in the CDR3. CDR3 sequence: CASPRRGRYYGYTF. The CDR3, as DNA: TGTGCCAGCCCTAGGAGGGGGCGCTACTATGGCTACACCTTC.